The sequence of this T cell receptor beta chain was determined in a study of chemoradiotherapy in HPV16-positive cancers. Background on the study: A couple of HPV16-positive patients' cells yielded candidate HPV-specific clones and common motifs. Study observations and caveats: Better recurrence-free survival went with HPV-responsive T-cell expansion in HPV16-positive patients. Only two HPV16-positive patients supplied the functional HPV-specificity definition.

This clone came up a few times. Antigen specificity is unknown. Sequencing used immunoSEQ multiplex PCR; TCRdb keeps in-frame clones, though not all of them. The profile covers 30,000 to 45,000 clones, with about 82% appearing a single time and 3.5% to 4% taken by the ten largest. This CDR3 is built from 15 residues. The germline V and J ends were trimmed by 6 bases and 5 bases, with 22 bases remaining between them. Germline CDR1 and CDR2: SQVTM and ANQGSEA. The chain combines TRBV29-1 with TRBJ1-1; the D gene is possibly TRBD1 (6 bases). The specimen comprised blood, sampled from a patient who underwent chemoradiotherapy. The clonotype originates from a human donor with HPV-associated anogenital cancer. This CDR3 reads CSVSRDNGRSTEAFF. The CDR3 nucleotides read TGCAGCGTCTCCAGGGACAATGGCCGGTCGACTGAAGCTTTCTTT.